This TCR beta chain was recovered during a study of regulatory T cells in long-lasting Graves disease. With iRepertoire HTBI primers and Arm-PCR of CDR3 regions, TCR beta libraries were built. TCRdb analysed the multiplex PCR reads with MiXCR anew, one entry per CDR3 protein. The table includes 400,000 to 600,000 distinct CDR3 sequences, about 22% detected once. This clonotype has just a few counts. The CDR3 is made up of 15 amino acids. Germline CDR1 SGHKS, CDR2 YYEKEE (reference sequence). Unmatched junction bases numbered 7, after V lost 4 bases and J lost 6 bases. Documented time point: persistent/refractory GD, antithyroid drugs over 5 years with positive TRAb. Extracted RNA from PBMCs served as the source of the TCR library.

The sequencing here drew on peripheral blood mononuclear cells (PBMCs), taken when the disease was refractory, from a patient treated with antithyroid drugs. The chain combines TRBV5-5 with TRBJ1-6; 7 bases are shared with TRBD1. The TCR originated in a female donor with Graves disease. The CDR3 sequence is CASSPRQGFNSPLHF. The CDR3, as DNA: TGTGCCAGCAGCCCTCGACAGGGTTTTAATTCACCCCTCCACTTT.